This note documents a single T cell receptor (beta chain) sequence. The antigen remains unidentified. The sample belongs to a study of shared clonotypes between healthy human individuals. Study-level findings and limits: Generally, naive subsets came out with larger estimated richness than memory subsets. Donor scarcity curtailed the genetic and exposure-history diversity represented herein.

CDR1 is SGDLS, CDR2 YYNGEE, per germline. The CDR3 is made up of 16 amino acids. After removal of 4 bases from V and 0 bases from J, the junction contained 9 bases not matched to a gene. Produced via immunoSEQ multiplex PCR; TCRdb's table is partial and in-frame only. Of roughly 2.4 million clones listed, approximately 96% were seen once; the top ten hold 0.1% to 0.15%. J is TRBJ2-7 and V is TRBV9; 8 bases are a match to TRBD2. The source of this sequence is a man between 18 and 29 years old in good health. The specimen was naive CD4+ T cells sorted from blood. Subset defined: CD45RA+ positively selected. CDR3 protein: CASSPEASGSSYEQYF. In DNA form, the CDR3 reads TGTGCCAGCAGCCCGGAAGCCAGCGGGAGCTCCTACGAGCAGTACTTC.